This T cell receptor (beta chain) was found in a study of beta chain features in type 1 diabetes (dated 2018 in TCRdb). For the wider study: Mean age, gender distribution, total cell number and subset yield were not different between patients and healthy donors. Naive and central memory subsets were obtained from all 30 or so donors, but regulatory and stem cell-like memory subsets were isolated from only 8 patients and 8 healthy donors. Across all samples, approximately 100 million sorted cells were examined, and cell number per subset correlated strongly with RNA yield. In the study, recently diagnosed type 1 diabetes patients and matched healthy donors were compared on the TCRB repertoires of their sorted circulating CD4+ T cell subsets. General findings and caveats noted by the study authors: Naive, central memory and regulatory TCRB repertoires appeared to be more alike among patients than among healthy donors. Because cDNA was sequenced instead of genomic DNA, highly expressing activated cells could be over-represented, though the groups showed no difference in activation or CD3 levels. A moderate but significant shortening of TCRB CDR3 length was observed in type 1 diabetes patients in all four CD4+ subsets. Patients with type 1 diabetes made fewer insertions and deleted more nucleotides at VDJ recombination sites, implying thymic rearrangement abnormalities. Because the HLA sub-analyses included only small numbers of individuals, any influence of HLA type on TCRB rearrangement was left unresolved. PCR may preferentially amplify shorter templates, but because patient and control samples were amplified and corrected together, any resulting skew would affect both groups equally.

V and J lose 7 bases and 0 bases, and a span of 9 bases separates them. CDR1 and CDR2 are drawn from the germline V gene: MDHEN, SYDVKM. Including the terminal cysteine and phenylalanine, the CDR3 comprises 13 residues. Only the CDR3 region is kept as DNA, spanning 39 bases read in frame from base 1. Comment on this clone: Which antigen it targets is not known. No base quality information exists; no much larger clone differs at one position.

A single peripheral blood draw of 95 to 150 mL on average was collected from each donor into heparinised tubes. Using a panel that included CD45RO, CCR7, CD25, CD127, CD95 and CD27, naive, central memory, regulatory and stem cell-like memory CD4+ T cells were sorted on a BD FACSAria II. A purity above 95% was achieved for all sorted populations. Right away, PBMCs were isolated by Lymphoprep density gradient centrifugation and were stained directly, with no culture step. To minimize batch effects, samples were stained and sorted in pairs, one healthy donor with one patient per experiment. The entire isolated RNA was reverse transcribed using the High Capacity cDNA Reverse Transcription Kit, and thus expressed TCRB transcripts were sequenced. Deep immunoSEQ sequencing was performed on naive, central memory and regulatory T cell samples, with an average of roughly 3.3 million total reads per sample. Sorted cells were lysed in RLT buffer, and RNA was extracted using DNase-treated RNeasy Micro or Mini kits according to cell number. To prevent cross-contamination, every cell subset was processed on its own, while patient and healthy donor samples were processed together. The immunoSEQ multiplex PCR was used to amplify TCRB sequences from cDNA, yielding 87-bp fragments that span the CDR3 region. The amplicons were sequenced using the Illumina HiSeq platform. Under the source paper's analysis protocol: Synthetic template baselines were used to correct PCR bias computationally, reads within Hamming distance 2 were collapsed, and singletons that could not be merged were discarded. Reads were aligned against IMGT so that V, D and J genes, CDR3 length and insertions or deletions at six rearrangement sites could be assigned. Clonotype counts were normalized to sorted cell number within each subset before computing true diversity and Gini coefficients with the tcR R package. The overlap coefficient, calculated on TCRB nucleotide sequences, was used to quantify repertoire sharing. As a proxy for the pre-selection repertoire, out-of-frame TCRB sequences from naive cells were analyzed. The source is immuneACCESS, and TCRdb retained only in-frame sequences with V and J called. Part of the clones is not carried over; for the studies checked, unresolved V genes explain less than half of this, and the remainder is unexplained. D and trimming were read from the DNA, whereas the V and J calls and clone size are those reported in that table. Within this sample are 600,000 to 700,000 clones, with roughly 13% of them counted one time only. The top ten hold roughly 0.022% of the sample.

Input material: naive CD4+ T cells from blood. Read against the paper, the sample's cell subset or site label means: true naive CD4+ T cells. The receptor was derived from a man younger than 30 with type 1 diabetes. Recombination joined TRBV28 with TRBJ1-2; the D gene is perhaps TRBD1, from 6 matching bases. The CDR3 region reads CASTGDANYGYTF. Read as DNA, the sequence is TGTGCCAGCACAGGGGACGCTAACTATGGCTACACCTTC.